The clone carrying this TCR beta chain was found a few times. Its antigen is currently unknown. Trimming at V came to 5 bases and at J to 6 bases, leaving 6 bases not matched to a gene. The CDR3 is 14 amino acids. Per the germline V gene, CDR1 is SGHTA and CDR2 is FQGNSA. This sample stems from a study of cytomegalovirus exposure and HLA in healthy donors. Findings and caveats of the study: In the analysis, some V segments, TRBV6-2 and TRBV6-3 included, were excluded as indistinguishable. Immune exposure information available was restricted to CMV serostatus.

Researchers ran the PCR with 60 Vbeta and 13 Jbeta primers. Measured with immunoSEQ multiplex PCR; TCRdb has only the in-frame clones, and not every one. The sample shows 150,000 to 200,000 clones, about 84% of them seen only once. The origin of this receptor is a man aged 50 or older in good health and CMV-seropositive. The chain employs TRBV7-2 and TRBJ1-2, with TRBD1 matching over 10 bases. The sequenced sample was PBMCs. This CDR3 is CASSHGTGDNGYTF. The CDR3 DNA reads TGTGCCAGCAGCCACGGGACAGGGGACAATGGCTACACCTTC.